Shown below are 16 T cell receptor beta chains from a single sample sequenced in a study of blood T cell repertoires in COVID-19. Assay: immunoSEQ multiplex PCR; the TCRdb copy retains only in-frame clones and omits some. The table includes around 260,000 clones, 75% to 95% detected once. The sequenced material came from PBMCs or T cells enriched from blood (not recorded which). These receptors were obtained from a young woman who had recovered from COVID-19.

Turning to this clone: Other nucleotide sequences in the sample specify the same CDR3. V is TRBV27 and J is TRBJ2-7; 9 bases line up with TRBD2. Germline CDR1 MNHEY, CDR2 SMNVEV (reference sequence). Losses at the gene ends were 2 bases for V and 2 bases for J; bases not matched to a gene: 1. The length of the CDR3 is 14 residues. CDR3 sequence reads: CASSLAGGPYEQYF. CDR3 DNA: TGTGCCAGCAGTTTAGCGGGAGGGCCCTACGAGCAGTACTTC.

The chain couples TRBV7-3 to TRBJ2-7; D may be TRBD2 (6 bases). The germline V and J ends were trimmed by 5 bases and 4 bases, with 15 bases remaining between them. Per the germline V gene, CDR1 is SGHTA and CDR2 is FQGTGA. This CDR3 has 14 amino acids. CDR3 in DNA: TGTGCCAGCAGCCCTGGGGGACTCCCTTACGAGCAGTACTTC. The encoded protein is CASSPGGLPYEQYF.

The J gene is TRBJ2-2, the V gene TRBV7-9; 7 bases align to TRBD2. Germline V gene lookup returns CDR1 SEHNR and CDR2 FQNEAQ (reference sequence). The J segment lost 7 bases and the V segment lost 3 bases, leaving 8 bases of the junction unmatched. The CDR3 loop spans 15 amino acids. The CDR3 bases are TGTGCCAGCAGCTTTCGCGGGAGTTTGAACGGGGAGCTGTTTTTT. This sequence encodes CASSFRGSLNGELFF. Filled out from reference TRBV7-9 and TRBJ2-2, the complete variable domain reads DTGVSQNPRHKITKRGQNVTFRCDPISEHNRLYWYRQTLGQGPEFLTYFQNEAQLEKSRLLSDRFSAERPKGSFSTLEIQRTEQGDSAMYLCASSFRGSLNGELFFGEGSRLTVL.

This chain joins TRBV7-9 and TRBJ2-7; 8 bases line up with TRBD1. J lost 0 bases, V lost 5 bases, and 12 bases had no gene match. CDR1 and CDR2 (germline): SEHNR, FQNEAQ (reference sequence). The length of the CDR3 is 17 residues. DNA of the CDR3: TGTGCCAGCAGCGCCGGGACAGGTCGCCCGAGCTCCTACGAGCAGTACTTC. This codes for CASSAGTGRPSSYEQYF.

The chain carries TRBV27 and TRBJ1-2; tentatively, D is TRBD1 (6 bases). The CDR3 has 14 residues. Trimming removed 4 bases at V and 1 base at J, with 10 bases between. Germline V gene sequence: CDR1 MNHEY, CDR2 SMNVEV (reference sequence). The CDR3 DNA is TGTGCCAGCAGTTCGGACAGTCTTAACTATGGCTACACCTTC. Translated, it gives CASSSDSLNYGYTF.

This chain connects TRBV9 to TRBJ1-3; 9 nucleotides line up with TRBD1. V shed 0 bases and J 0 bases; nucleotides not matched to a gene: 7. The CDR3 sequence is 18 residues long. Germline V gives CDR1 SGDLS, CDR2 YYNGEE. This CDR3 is CASSVAPPGQGSGNTIYF. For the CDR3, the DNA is TGTGCCAGCAGCGTAGCCCCACCGGGACAGGGCTCTGGAAACACCATATATTTT. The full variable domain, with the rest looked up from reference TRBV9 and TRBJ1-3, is DSGVTQTPKHLITATGQRVTLRCSPRSGDLSVYWYQQSLDQGLQFLIQYYNGEERAKGNILERFSAQQFPDLHSELNLSSLELGDSALYFCASSVAPPGQGSGNTIYFGEGSWLTVV.

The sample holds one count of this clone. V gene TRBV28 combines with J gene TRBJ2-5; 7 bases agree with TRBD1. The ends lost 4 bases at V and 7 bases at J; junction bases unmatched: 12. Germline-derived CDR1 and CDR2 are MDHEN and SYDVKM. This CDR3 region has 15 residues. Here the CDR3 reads CASSSLTGARATQYF. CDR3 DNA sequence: TGTGCCAGCAGTTCCCTAACAGGGGCGAGGGCGACCCAGTACTTC. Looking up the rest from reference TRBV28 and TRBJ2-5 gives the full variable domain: DVKVTQSSRYLVKRTGEKVFLECVQDMDHENMFWYRQDPGLGLRLIYFSYDVKMKEKGDIPEGYSVSREKKERFSLILESASTNQTSMYLCASSSLTGARATQYFGPGTRLLVL.

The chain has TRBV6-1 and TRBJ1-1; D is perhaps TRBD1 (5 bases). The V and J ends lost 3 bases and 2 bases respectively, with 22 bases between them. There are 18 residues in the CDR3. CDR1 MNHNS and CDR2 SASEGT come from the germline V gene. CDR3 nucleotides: TGTGCCAGCAGTGACGTGGCAGGGAAGGGTGGTTCTAACACTGAAGCTTTCTTT. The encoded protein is CASSDVAGKGGSNTEAFF.

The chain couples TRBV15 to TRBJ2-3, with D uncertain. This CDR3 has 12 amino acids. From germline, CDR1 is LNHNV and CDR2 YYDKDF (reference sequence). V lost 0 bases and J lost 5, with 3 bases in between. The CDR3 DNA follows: TGTGCCACCAGCAGAGATCTAGATACGCAGTATTTT. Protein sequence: CATSRDLDTQYF.

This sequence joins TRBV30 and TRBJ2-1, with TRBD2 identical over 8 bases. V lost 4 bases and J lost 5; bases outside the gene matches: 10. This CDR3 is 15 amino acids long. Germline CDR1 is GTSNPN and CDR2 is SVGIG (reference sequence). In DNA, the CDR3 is TGTGCCTGGATCGAGGGCGGGAGGACGAACAATGAGCAGTTCTTC. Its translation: CAWIEGGRTNNEQFF.

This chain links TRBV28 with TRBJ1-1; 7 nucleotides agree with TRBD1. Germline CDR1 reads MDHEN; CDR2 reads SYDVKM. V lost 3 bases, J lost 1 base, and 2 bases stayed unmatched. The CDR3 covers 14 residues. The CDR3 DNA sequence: TGTGCCAGCAGTTTTCAGGGGGGGAACACTGAAGCTTTCTTT. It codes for CASSFQGGNTEAFF.

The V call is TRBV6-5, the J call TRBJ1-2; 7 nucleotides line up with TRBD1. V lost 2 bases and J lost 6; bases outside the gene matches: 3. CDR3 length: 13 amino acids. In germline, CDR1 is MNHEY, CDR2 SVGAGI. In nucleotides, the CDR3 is TGTGCCAGCAGTTACAGGACAGGTCATGGCTACACCTTC. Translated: CASSYRTGHGYTF.

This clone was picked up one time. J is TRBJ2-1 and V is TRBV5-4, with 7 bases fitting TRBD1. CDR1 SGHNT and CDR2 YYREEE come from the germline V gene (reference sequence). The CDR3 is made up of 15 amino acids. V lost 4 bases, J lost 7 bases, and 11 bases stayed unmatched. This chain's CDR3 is CASSRPNRDSNEQFF. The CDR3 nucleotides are TGTGCCAGCAGCCGGCCGAACCGGGACAGTAATGAGCAGTTCTTC.

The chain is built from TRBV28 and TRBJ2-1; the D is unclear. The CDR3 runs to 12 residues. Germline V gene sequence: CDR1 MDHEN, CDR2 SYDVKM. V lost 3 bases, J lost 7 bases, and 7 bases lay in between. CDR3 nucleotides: TGTGCCAGCAGTTTTTCGGAGAATGAGCAGTTCTTC. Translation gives CASSFSENEQFF.

The DNA of the CDR3 is TGCGCCAGCAGCCAAGACCCACCCCTAGCGGGGGGATCTAACGAGCAGTACTTC. This translates into CASSQDPPLAGGSNEQYF. The chain is built from TRBV4-1 and TRBJ2-7, with 11 bases that match TRBD2. Germline-derived CDR1 and CDR2 are MGHRA and YSYEKL. This CDR3 is built from 18 residues. The V gene end was trimmed by 0 bases and the J gene end by 5 bases; junction bases not matched to a gene: 12.

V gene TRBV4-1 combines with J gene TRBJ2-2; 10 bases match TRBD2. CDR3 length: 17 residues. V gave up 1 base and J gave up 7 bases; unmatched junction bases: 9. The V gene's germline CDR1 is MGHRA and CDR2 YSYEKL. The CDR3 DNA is TGCGCCAGCAGCCAAGCCGGGCTAGCGGGAGTGGTCGGGGAGCTGTTTTTT. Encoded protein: CASSQAGLAGVVGELFF.